This is a list of T cell receptor beta chains from one sample in a study of T-cell memory formation after mild COVID-19. TCRdb re-called the 5' RACE reads with MiXCR, one entry per CDR3 protein. The table shows some 260,000 distinct CDR3 sequences, with 15% to 20% occurring only once. The sample comprised PBMCs or a T cell subset sorted from them (not recorded which). Every receptor here comes from a man aged 18-30 years who had mild COVID-19 (a few samples of this study predate the infection). Cell type and time point are not known. CDR3s include the opening cysteine and the closing phenylalanine or tryptophan. Fields, in order: V gene, clone size, D gene, J gene, CDR3 DNA, CDR3 protein. The D gene is left open where the match is weak. Clone size appears in some rows only: once, few, many, or a class for an expanded clone.

TRBV5-1	few	.	TRBJ1-1	TGCGCCAGCAGAGAACAGGGTGGGAACACTGAAGCTTTCTTT	CASREQGGNTEAFF
TRBV5-5	many	.	TRBJ2-3	TGTGCCAGCAGCCGCCCTGGCACAGATACGCAGTATTTT	CASSRPGTDTQYF
TRBV20-1	few	.	TRBJ1-6	TGCAGTGCTAAGGGGAATAATTCACCCCTCCACTTT	CSAKGNNSPLHF
TRBV18	.	TRBD2	TRBJ2-1	TGTGCCAGCTCGCCTGGACTAGCGGGGAATTACAATGAGCAGTTCTTC	CASSPGLAGNYNEQFF
TRBV5-1	few	.	TRBJ2-5	TGCGCCAGCAGGGTCCGAAATCAGGAACCCCAGTACTTC	CASRVRNQEPQYF
TRBV24-1	.	TRBD1	TRBJ2-5	TGTGCCACCAGTGATTCCGGGACAGCTAAAGAGACCCAGTACTTC	CATSDSGTAKETQYF
TRBV30	.	.	TRBJ1-5	TGTGCCTGGAGTGTACACAGAAATCAGCCCCAGCATTTT	CAWSVHRNQPQHF
TRBV5-1	many	.	TRBJ2-1	TGCGCCAGCAGCTCACAGGGACATGAGCAGTTCTTC	CASSSQGHEQFF
TRBV18	.	TRBD1	TRBJ2-3	TGTGCCAGCTCACCAGGGAGGGACAGGGTCTCAGATACGCAGTATTTT	CASSPGRDRVSDTQYF
TRBV2	.	.	TRBJ2-3	TGTGCCAGCAGTGGGTCGATCAGCACAGATACGCAGTATTTT	CASSGSISTDTQYF
TRBV6-1	.	TRBD2	TRBJ2-1	TGTGCCAGCTCCTGGGGGGGGACCGGTGGAGGGGAGCAGTTCTTC	CASSWGGTGGGEQFF
TRBV6-5	few	TRBD1	TRBJ1-1	TGTGCCAGCAGGCTCCAGGGTAGGGGGCGAACTGAAGCTTTCTTT	CASRLQGRGRTEAFF
TRBV10-3	few	.	TRBJ2-4	TGTGCCATCAGTCTCGACCCGGGGGGCAACGGCATTCAGTACTTC	CAISLDPGGNGIQYF
TRBV11-2	.	TRBD2	TRBJ2-7	TGTGCCAGCAGCTTAGGCGGGACTATCTACGAGCAGTACTTC	CASSLGGTIYEQYF
TRBV20-1	.	.	TRBJ1-5	TGCAGTGCTAGAGTGAGGGAGGGCCAGCCCCAGCATTTT	CSARVREGQPQHF
TRBV7-6	many	.	TRBJ2-1	TGTGCCACTACCCGGACAGCCGGCGTGAATGAGCAGTTCTTC	CATTRTAGVNEQFF
TRBV5-1	.	.	TRBJ1-3	TGCGCCAGCAGCTTTGGCTCGGAGGCTGGAAACACCATATATTTT	CASSFGSEAGNTIYF
TRBV3-1	few	TRBD1	TRBJ2-2	TGTGCCAGCAGAAGGACAGGGAACGTCGGGGAGCTGTTTTTT	CASRRTGNVGELFF
TRBV4-3	few	.	TRBJ2-2	TGCGCCAGCAGCCAAAAGTTGGGTTCTCAGGGCGGGGAGCTGTTTTTT	CASSQKLGSQGGELFF
TRBV6-5	many	TRBD1	TRBJ1-1	TGTGCCAGTCACAGGGGAAAGAACACTGAAGCTTTCTTT	CASHRGKNTEAFF
TRBV7-6	few	.	TRBJ1-1	TGTGCCAGCAGCTTAATGTTGGGCAGACATAACACTGAAGCTTTCTTT	CASSLMLGRHNTEAFF
TRBV20-1	.	TRBD1	TRBJ1-2	TGCATGACCCACAGGGGGCATGGCTACACCTTC	CMTHRGHGYTF
TRBV7-3	.	.	TRBJ1-1	TGTGCCAGCAGCTTAATGGAGGCGCTAAGGAACACTGAAGCTTTCTTT	CASSLMEALRNTEAFF
TRBV11-2	.	TRBD1	TRBJ1-1	TGTGCCAGCAGCCCTAGGACAGGGGGAGGTTATGAAGCTTTCTTT	CASSPRTGGGYEAFF
TRBV20-1	.	.	TRBJ1-5	TGCAGTGCTAGATCCAATCCAAGCAATCAGCCCCAGCATTTT	CSARSNPSNQPQHF
TRBV12-3/TRBV12-4	.	TRBD1	TRBJ1-2	TGTGCCAGCAGCCGGAGACAGGGGGGAAGCTATGGCTACACCTTC	CASSRRQGGSYGYTF
TRBV20-1	few	TRBD1	TRBJ1-4	TGCAGTGCTAGGGACACAGGGGGGAATGAAAAACTGTTTTTT	CSARDTGGNEKLFF
TRBV12-3/TRBV12-4	.	.	TRBJ2-5	TGTGCCAGCAGTTTAAACAGCCAACAAGAGACCCAGTACTTC	CASSLNSQQETQYF
TRBV9	many	.	TRBJ2-1	TGTGCCAGCAGTCCCTGGCGGGGAAACTACAATGAGCAGTTCTTC	CASSPWRGNYNEQFF
TRBV7-2	.	TRBD1	TRBJ1-2	TGTGCCAGCAGCGGCGGGACAGGGGAAGACTATGGCTACACCTTC	CASSGGTGEDYGYTF
TRBV11-2	.	.	TRBJ2-2	TGTGCCAGCAGCTCAGTAGCCGGGGAGCTGTTTTTT	CASSSVAGELFF
TRBV6-2/TRBV6-3	.	.	TRBJ2-7	TGTGCCAGCACACGACTCCCCGGACGGACAGCCTACGAGCAGTACTTC	CASTRLPGRTAYEQYF
TRBV7-8	many	.	TRBJ1-1	TGTGCCAGCAGCCCCATTTACCGAAGCACTGAAGCTTTCTTT	CASSPIYRSTEAFF
TRBV5-1	many	TRBD1	TRBJ2-4	TGCGCCAGCAGCTTGGTGGGACAGAACATTCAGTACTTC	CASSLVGQNIQYF
TRBV5-1	few	.	TRBJ2-3	TGCGCCAGCAGCTTGGTCCCGGGCTCTACCGGAGATACGCAGTATTTT	CASSLVPGSTGDTQYF
TRBV5-6	many	.	TRBJ2-5	TGTGCCAGCAGCTTGGTTTCCGATCCCCAGTACTTC	CASSLVSDPQYF
TRBV6-5	.	TRBD1	TRBJ1-2	TGTGCCAGCAGTTACTCCGGCAGGGGGGAGGGCTATGGCTACACCTTC	CASSYSGRGEGYGYTF
TRBV7-2	few	TRBD1	TRBJ1-2	TGTGCCAGCAGGGACGACAGGGGGTTCTATGGCTACACCTTC	CASRDDRGFYGYTF
TRBV5-1	few	TRBD1	TRBJ1-1	TGCGCCAGCAGCAGGGGGCTTAGCACTGAAGCTTTCTTT	CASSRGLSTEAFF
TRBV28	.	TRBD1	TRBJ1-6	TGTGCCAGCAGGCGAGGGGGCGCGAGCTATTCACCCCTCCACTTT	CASRRGGASYSPLHF
TRBV12-3/TRBV12-4	few	.	TRBJ1-6	TGTGCCAGCACCCCAGGGGCAGGGTTAGGGTCACCCCTCCACTTT	CASTPGAGLGSPLHF
TRBV7-3	.	.	TRBJ2-3	TGTGCCAGCAGCGAAAGGGCCGCAGATACGCAGTATTTT	CASSERAADTQYF
TRBV7-2	few	TRBD1	TRBJ2-1	TGTGCCAGCAGCTTCGGGACAGGGATTGGGGAGCAGTTCTTC	CASSFGTGIGEQFF
TRBV9	few	.	TRBJ1-3	TGTGCCAGCGGGCCCGACCGAGACACCATATATTTT	CASGPDRDTIYF
TRBV20-1	.	TRBD1	TRBJ1-5	TGCAGTGCACTGGGACAGGGGGACAATCAGCCCCAGCATTTT	CSALGQGDNQPQHF